This TCR beta chain was captured by sequencing in a study of T cell changes during pregnancy in multiple sclerosis. The data were produced by immunoSEQ multiplex PCR, yet TCRdb's version contains in-frame clones alone and is incomplete. This sample yields 33,000 or so clones, of which 70% to 90% are seen a single time; around 10% belongs to the top ten. The junction had 10 bases not matched to a gene; V was cut back by 7 bases and J by 4 bases. CDR1 is LGHNT and CDR2 is FRNRAP in the germline V gene. This CDR3 comprises 15 residues. The material was CD8+ T cells from peripheral blood mononuclear cells, obtained in the third trimester of pregnancy. The receptor comes from a female donor with multiple sclerosis, enrolled in a pregnancy study. The chain uses TRBV12-5 and TRBJ2-5; TRBD1 aligns across 9 bases. The CDR3 reads CASARTGGVGETQYF. The CDR3, as DNA: TGTGCTAGTGCCCGCACAGGGGGCGTTGGAGAGACCCAGTACTTC.